Below, 24 T cell receptor beta chains from the same sample are listed, as sequenced in a study of blood T cell repertoires in COVID-19. Some clones are missing from TCRdb's copy, which holds only in-frame ones; the method was immunoSEQ multiplex PCR. The repertoire holds about 120,000 clones, with about 79% as singletons. The sequenced sample was peripheral blood. The receptors derive from a woman in her seventies with acute or convalescent COVID-19.

J is TRBJ1-6 and V is TRBV5-4; 7 bases fit TRBD1. J gave up 9 bases and V 3 bases, and 12 bases lay outside the gene matches. Germline-derived CDR1 and CDR2 are SGHNT and YYREEE (reference sequence). This CDR3 region has 16 residues. CDR3 DNA: TGTGCCAGCAGCTCCCAGACAGGGCGCGCTGTTTCACCCCTCCACTTT. This codes for CASSSQTGRAVSPLHF.

The chain couples TRBV3-1 (or the pseudogene TRBV3-2) to TRBJ2-1, with 7 bases identical to TRBD2. The V gene end was trimmed by 0 bases and the J gene end by 1 base; junction bases not matched to a gene: 6. The CDR3 spans 17 residues. Germline CDR1 LGHDT, CDR2 YNNKEL (reference sequence). The CDR3 DNA reads as TGTGCCAGCAGCCAAGATTGGGGGGGTAGTTCCTACAATGAGCAGTTCTTC. This encodes CASSQDWGGSSYNEQFF.

This clone has only a few counts. This rearrangement joins TRBV4-1 to TRBJ2-1; TRBD1 is a possible D gene (6 bases). The CDR3 totals 15 residues. Trimming took off 4 bases at V and 0 bases at J, with 10 bases between the two ends. The germline V gene encodes CDR1 MGHRA and CDR2 YSYEKL. Here the CDR3 reads CASSLGQSSYNEQFF. CDR3 coding DNA: TGCGCCAGCAGCCTTGGACAGAGCTCCTACAATGAGCAGTTCTTC.

A few counts support this clone. The chain has TRBV21-1 and TRBJ1-2; TRBD1 was called by the table and not checked on the DNA. TRBV21-1 has pseudogene status. The CDR3 consists of 19 residues. The CDR3 DNA is TGTGCCAGCAGCAAACAGGGTCAAGGGCACGAGTTAGCTAACTATGGCTACACCTTC. It translates to CASSKQGQGHELANYGYTF.

This rearrangement joins TRBV23-1 to TRBJ2-7; 7 bases agree with TRBD1. TRBV23-1 is classed as an ORF, of uncertain function. The CDR3 loop spans 16 amino acids. J was trimmed by 1 base and V by 2 bases; bases with no gene match: 8. In DNA form, the CDR3 reads TGCGCCAGCAGTCAACGGGGACAGCGTGAGTCCTACGAGCAGTACTTC. It specifies CASSQRGQRESYEQYF.

This clone was picked up one time. The V gene is TRBV4-2, the J gene TRBJ1-3; 7 nucleotides agree with TRBD1. With V trimmed by 6 bases and J by 2 bases, 7 bases remained unmatched. The CDR3 totals 15 residues. Germline CDR1 LGHNA, CDR2 YNFKEQ. The CDR3 nucleotides read TGTGCCAGCAGACCAGACAGGGTAGCTGGAAACACCATATATTTT. Encoded protein: CASRPDRVAGNTIYF.

This chain uses TRBV9 with TRBJ2-5; 7 bases agree with TRBD2. The trim removed 0 bases at V and 2 bases at J, leaving 4 bases unmatched. This CDR3 comprises 15 residues. The germline V gene has CDR1 SGDLS and CDR2 YYNGEE. In DNA, the CDR3 is TGTGCCAGCAGCGTAGGTCCAGCGGGGCAAGAGACCCAGTACTTC. Translated: CASSVGPAGQETQYF.

This clone was recorded only once. The rearrangement links TRBV4-3 to TRBJ1-2, with D perhaps matching TRBD1 (6 bases). The CDR3 totals 15 residues. The germline V and J ends were trimmed by 2 bases and 4 bases, with 14 bases remaining between them. The germline V gene encodes CDR1 LGHNA and CDR2 YSLEER. CDR3 in amino acids: CASSQTTGSPYGYTF. As DNA, the CDR3 is TGCGCCAGCAGCCAAACTACAGGGTCCCCCTATGGCTACACCTTC.

This clone was seen a handful of times. This chain joins TRBV27 and TRBJ1-5, with 8 positions matching TRBD1. The ends lost 6 bases at V and 3 bases at J; junction bases unmatched: 7. The CDR3 is 15 amino acids. CDR1 and CDR2 from the germline V gene are MNHEY and SMNVEV (reference sequence). Written as DNA, the CDR3 is TGTGCCAGCAGCCCTGACAGGGGAATCAATCAGCCCCAGCATTTT. It encodes CASSPDRGINQPQHF.

The chain joins TRBV4-3 to TRBJ1-1; weak D call: TRBD1 (5 bases). From germline, CDR1 is LGHNA and CDR2 YSLEER. This CDR3 has 16 residues. V was pared by 1 base and J by 1 base, with 13 bases between. The CDR3 reads CASSQATAGGNTEAFF. CDR3 DNA sequence: TGCGCCAGCAGCCAAGCCACTGCGGGGGGGAACACTGAAGCTTTCTTT.

The chain employs TRBV7-2 and TRBJ1-4, with D perhaps matching TRBD1 (5 bases). V was trimmed by 1 base and J by 6 bases, leaving 15 bases between them. This CDR3 has 16 amino acids. The germline V gene has CDR1 SGHTA and CDR2 FQGNSA. The CDR3 region has the DNA TGTGCCAGCAGCTTAGTGTTCCTCGGGGGTCATGAAAAACTGTTTTTT. As protein: CASSLVFLGGHEKLFF.

The chain couples TRBV6-2 or TRBV6-3 to TRBJ1-2; D uncertain. The CDR3 runs to 13 residues. Between the trimmed V and J ends, which lost 4 bases and 4 bases, there was a span of 10 bases. Germline V gene sequence: CDR1 MNHEY, CDR2 SVGEGT. In DNA form, the CDR3 reads TGTGCCAGCAGTTTTGAGGGCGGCTATGGCTACACCTTC. Translation: CASSFEGGYGYTF.

This clone was recorded only once. V usage is TRBV18 and J usage is TRBJ2-1; D is perhaps TRBD2 (5 bases). This CDR3 region has 14 residues. Per germline, CDR1 KGHSH and CDR2 LQKENI. V gave up 3 bases and J gave up 9 bases, with 15 bases separating them. CDR3 amino acids: CASSPGYTGSEQFF. CDR3 in DNA: TGTGCCAGCTCACCGGGCTATACGGGGAGTGAGCAGTTCTTC.

The V gene is TRBV9, the J gene TRBJ2-3; no definite D call. Per germline, CDR1 SGDLS and CDR2 YYNGEE. V was trimmed by 4 bases and J by 4 bases, leaving 4 bases between them. The CDR3 covers 11 residues. The CDR3: CASSPADTQYF. DNA of the CDR3: TGTGCCAGCAGCCCTGCAGATACGCAGTATTTT.

The chain combines TRBV30 with TRBJ1-1; D unclear. This CDR3 is 12 amino acids long. The germline V and J ends were trimmed by 1 base and 6 bases, with 9 bases remaining between them. CDR1 is GTSNPN, CDR2 SVGIG, per germline (reference sequence). CDR3 bases: TGTGCCTGGAGTGCTCGGTTTCCTGAAGCTTTCTTT. This codes for CAWSARFPEAFF.

The V gene is TRBV5-4, the J gene TRBJ2-7; D might be TRBD2 (6 bases). V dropped 4 bases and J dropped 3 bases, with 14 bases sitting between them. Looked up from germline, CDR1 is SGHNT and CDR2 is YYREEE (reference sequence). The CDR3 is 14 residues long. CDR3 region: CASSLGTPGYEQYV. CDR3 coding DNA: TGTGCCAGCAGCCTCGGGACTCCCGGCTACGAGCAGTACGTC.

The chain combines TRBV7-8 with TRBJ2-7; D is possibly TRBD1 (5 bases). CDR1 is SGHVS, CDR2 FQNEAQ, per germline. There are 13 residues in the CDR3. V shed 3 bases and J shed 1 base, with 7 bases lying between them. CDR3: CASSFRGSYEQYF. CDR3 DNA sequence: TGTGCCAGCAGCTTTAGGGGTTCCTACGAGCAGTACTTC.

The chain joins TRBV2 to TRBJ1-5; 9 bases are a match to TRBD1. The V gene end was trimmed by 8 bases and the J gene end by 0 bases; junction bases not matched to a gene: 8. The CDR3 length is 16 residues. Germline loops: CDR1 SNHLY, CDR2 FYNNEI. CDR3 coding DNA: TGTGCCAGCTTTAGGGACAGGGACTTTAGCAATCAGCCCCAGCATTTT. Amino acid sequence: CASFRDRDFSNQPQHF.

V usage is TRBV9 and J usage is TRBJ1-2; D is undetermined. V dropped 0 bases and J dropped 0 bases, with 9 bases sitting between them. The CDR3 consists of 15 residues. Germline CDR1 and CDR2: SGDLS and YYNGEE. The DNA of the CDR3 is TGTGCCAGCAGCGTAGTTTCAGGCACTAACTATGGCTACACCTTC. This encodes CASSVVSGTNYGYTF.

The chain links TRBV30 to TRBJ1-1; D perhaps matches TRBD1 (6 bases). The CDR3 is 16 residues long. Trimming left V 2 bases short and J 7 bases short, with 23 bases between. Per germline, CDR1 GTSNPN and CDR2 SVGIG (reference sequence). CDR3 DNA sequence: TGTGCCTGGAGTTACGGTTTGGGGCAGGGGAAGGGTGAAGCTTTCTTT. As protein: CAWSYGLGQGKGEAFF.

This clone has a single count. The V call is TRBV6-2 or TRBV6-3, the J call TRBJ1-5, with D hard to call. Germline V gives CDR1 MNHEY, CDR2 SVGEGT. The CDR3 covers 13 residues. Trimming pared 2 bases from V and 6 bases from J, leaving 8 bases between. CDR3 DNA: TGTGCCAGCAGTTACGGTCCGGGTCAGCCCCAGCATTTT. Translated, it gives CASSYGPGQPQHF.

The chain joins TRBV7-6 to TRBJ2-6; a weak D match, TRBD1 (6 bases). Trimming stripped 1 base from V and 0 bases from J, with 16 bases between. Per the germline V gene, CDR1 is SGHVS and CDR2 is FNYEAQ. The CDR3 length is 19 residues. CDR3 in DNA: TGTGCCAGCAGCTTAGGGCGAGGGGGAACGCGCTCTGGGGCCAACGTCCTGACTTTC. This sequence encodes CASSLGRGGTRSGANVLTF.

The chain combines TRBV5-6 with TRBJ1-2; 8 nucleotides align to TRBD1. Germline V gene sequence: CDR1 SGHDT, CDR2 YYEEEE. CDR3 length: 15 residues. V lost 3 bases and J lost 4; bases outside the gene matches: 8. The chain's CDR3 is CASSSGQGLSYGYTF. The CDR3 nucleotides are TGTGCCAGCAGCTCCGGACAGGGATTAAGCTATGGCTACACCTTC.

V usage is TRBV24-1 and J usage is TRBJ1-2; 8 bases fit TRBD1. The CDR3 contains 16 residues. Unmatched junction bases numbered 11, after V lost 3 bases and J lost 6 bases. Per the germline V gene, CDR1 is KGHDR and CDR2 is SFDVKD. The CDR3 loop reads CATSDAALGQGDGYTF. CDR3 bases: TGTGCCACCAGTGATGCCGCCCTCGGACAGGGTGATGGCTACACCTTC.